Listed below are T cell receptor beta chains from one sample, sequenced in a study of T cell repertoires in cytomegalovirus infection. Each CDR3 protein gets one entry after TCRdb re-called the reads with MiXCR. The sample lists a few hundred thousand distinct CDR3 sequences; more than 8% were seen once. Material: PBMCs. The receptor source for this set is a human donor in good health (CMV status not recorded). Some clones in this sample may be carry-over from other donors' samples. The CDR3 runs from the conserved cysteine through the conserved F or W. D genes are given only for firm matches. Clone size is stated in some rows and not others, as once, few, many or a class when expanded.

d_gene,abundance,len,v_gene,j_gene,CDR3aa,CDR3nt
.,many,13,TRBV7-8,TRBJ1-1,CASSRTFSTEAFF,TGTGCCAGCAGCCGGACTTTCAGCACTGAAGCTTTCTTT
TRBD2,many,14,TRBV6-1,TRBJ2-7,CASVLAGFNNEQYF,TGTGCCAGCGTCCTAGCGGGATTTAACAACGAGCAGTACTTC
.,few,13,TRBV12-3/TRBV12-4,TRBJ2-5,CASSGAGFETQYF,TGTGCCAGCAGTGGTGCAGGGTTCGAGACCCAGTACTTC
TRBD2,.,15,TRBV5-1,TRBJ2-1,CASSTPSGTYNEQFF,TGCGCCAGCAGCACCCCTAGCGGGACTTACAATGAGCAGTTCTTC
TRBD1,few,13,TRBV29-1,TRBJ1-2,CSVGGQGLYGYTF,TGCAGCGTTGGTGGACAGGGGCTCTATGGCTACACCTTC
.,.,18,TRBV6-5,TRBJ1-6,CASSYSIGGSSYNSPLHF,TGTGCCAGCAGTTACTCCATAGGGGGGAGCTCCTATAATTCACCCCTCCACTTT
.,.,13,TRBV9,TRBJ2-4,CASSPGAENIQYF,TGTGCCAGCAGCCCAGGGGCAGAAAACATTCAGTACTTC
TRBD1,few,14,TRBV20-1,TRBJ2-7,CSAHTGQGFSEQYF,TGCAGTGCCCACACGGGACAGGGATTTAGCGAGCAGTACTTC
TRBD2,few,15,TRBV11-2,TRBJ2-3,CASIPLAGDPDTQYF,TGTGCCAGCATCCCATTAGCGGGAGATCCGGATACGCAGTATTTT
.,many,12,TRBV7-2,TRBJ2-7,CASSLDFYEQYF,TGTGCCAGCAGCTTGGACTTCTACGAGCAGTACTTC
.,.,13,TRBV10-3,TRBJ1-2,CAISELSMGGYTF,TGTGCCATCAGTGAGTTGAGTATGGGTGGCTACACCTTC
TRBD1,many,15,TRBV7-8,TRBJ1-6,CASSARDRGYSPLHF,TGTGCCAGCAGCGCTCGGGACAGGGGGTACTCACCCCTCCACTTT
.,many,14,TRBV28,TRBJ1-1,CASSSGLRAPEAFF,TGTGCCAGCAGTTCGGGACTTAGAGCACCTGAAGCTTTCTTT
TRBD2,many,15,TRBV7-9,TRBJ2-1,CASSLGLAGDGEQFF,TGTGCCAGCAGCCTGGGACTAGCGGGGGACGGTGAGCAGTTCTTC
.,many,14,TRBV25-1,TRBJ2-5,CASSLSQYQETQYF,TGTGCCAGCAGTCTCAGTCAGTACCAAGAGACCCAGTACTTC
TRBD1,many,16,TRBV28,TRBJ1-1,CASSSTGTGGFTEAFF,TGTGCCAGCAGTTCTACCGGGACAGGGGGCTTCACTGAAGCTTTCTTT
.,many,16,TRBV7-2,TRBJ2-7,CASSPDPGDRSYEQYF,TGTGCCAGCAGCCCCGATCCGGGGGACCGGTCCTACGAGCAGTACTTC
.,many,16,TRBV7-2,TRBJ1-1,CASSTQGRLRNTEAFF,TGTGCCAGCAGCACCCAGGGGAGGTTGAGAAACACTGAAGCTTTCTTT
.,.,14,TRBV12-3/TRBV12-4,TRBJ2-5,CASSSGDSGETQYF,TGTGCCAGCAGTTCCGGTGATAGCGGAGAGACCCAGTACTTC
.,.,13,TRBV30,TRBJ1-1,CAWSVNGAREAFF,TGTGCCTGGAGTGTAAACGGGGCTCGAGAAGCTTTCTTT
TRBD1,.,14,TRBV23-1,TRBJ1-2,CASSQPGQGRCYTF,TGCGCCAGCAGTCAACCTGGACAGGGTCGATGCTACACCTTC
TRBD2,.,12,TRBV10-3,TRBJ2-5,CAIGGGTETQYF,TGTGCCATCGGCGGGGGGACGGAGACCCAGTACTTC
.,few,13,TRBV7-9,TRBJ1-5,CASSLGQVQPQHF,TGTGCCAGCAGCTTGGGGCAAGTTCAGCCCCAGCATTTT
TRBD2,many,17,TRBV6-5,TRBJ2-2,CASRADSSGVNTGELFF,TGTGCCAGCAGAGCGGACTCTAGCGGGGTGAACACCGGGGAGCTGTTTTTT
.,few,15,TRBV10-3,TRBJ1-1,CAISDSGTPNTEAFF,TGTGCCATCAGTGATTCCGGGACACCGAACACTGAAGCTTTCTTT
.,few,13,TRBV15,TRBJ2-1,CATSRGRNNEQFF,TGTGCCACCAGCAGAGGACGGAACAATGAGCAGTTCTTC
.,many,15,TRBV7-2,TRBJ2-7,CASTFGGRASYEQYF,TGTGCCAGCACCTTTGGGGGGCGTGCCTCCTACGAGCAGTACTTC
.,few,15,TRBV6-6,TRBJ1-3,CASNESGRSGNTIYF,TGTGCCAGCAACGAGAGTGGGCGGTCTGGAAACACCATATATTTT
.,.,14,TRBV7-3,TRBJ2-2,CASSLNTGPGELFF,TGTGCCAGCAGCTTAAATACGGGGCCCGGGGAGCTGTTTTTT
.,many,11,TRBV28,TRBJ2-7,CASHREYEQYF,TGTGCCAGCCATCGGGAATACGAGCAGTACTTC
TRBD2,.,15,TRBV7-2,TRBJ2-3,CASSQDGGVTDTQYF,TGTGCCAGCAGTCAAGACGGGGGGGTCACAGATACGCAGTATTTT
.,many,17,TRBV4-1,TRBJ2-3,CASSQPRRGGSADTQYF,TGCGCCAGCAGCCAACCCCGGAGGGGGGGAAGCGCGGATACGCAGTATTTT
TRBD1,many,16,TRBV5-4,TRBJ1-6,CASSTRDRGNNSPLHF,TGTGCCAGCAGCACCCGGGACAGGGGGAATAATTCACCCCTCCACTTT
TRBD2,many,15,TRBV27,TRBJ2-2,CASSFNSGGTGELFF,TGTGCCAGCAGTTTTAATAGCGGGGGTACCGGGGAGCTGTTTTTT
TRBD1,.,14,TRBV28,TRBJ1-2,CASSSPGQPGGYTF,TGTGCCAGCAGTTCCCCGGGACAGCCCGGAGGCTACACCTTC
.,many,12,TRBV6-2/TRBV6-3,TRBJ1-1,CASSHKRGEAFF,TGTGCCAGCAGTCACAAGAGAGGTGAAGCTTTCTTT
.,few,15,TRBV28,TRBJ2-1,CASRWGTVRYNEQFF,TGTGCCAGCAGGTGGGGGACTGTCCGCTACAATGAGCAGTTCTTC
TRBD2,.,16,TRBV5-4,TRBJ2-3,CASSSSGGRATDTQYF,TGTGCCAGCAGCTCCTCGGGGGGGAGGGCGACAGATACGCAGTATTTT
.,many,15,TRBV7-3,TRBJ2-5,CASSPTSGSGETQYF,TGTGCCAGCAGCCCCACAAGTGGGAGTGGTGAGACCCAGTACTTC
TRBD1,few,14,TRBV11-2,TRBJ1-1,CASSPTTGSAEAFF,TGTGCCAGCAGCCCCACGACAGGGTCTGCTGAAGCTTTCTTT
.,.,12,TRBV6-2/TRBV6-3,TRBJ1-5,CASGARGQPQHF,TGTGCCAGCGGGGCGAGGGGTCAGCCCCAGCATTTT
TRBD2,few,14,TRBV6-2/TRBV6-3,TRBJ2-3,CASSPGLAGVSQYF,TGTGCCAGCAGTCCTGGACTAGCGGGGGTTTCACAGTATTTT
TRBD1,many,16,TRBV7-8,TRBJ1-1,CASSLMLAGGVTEAFF,TGTGCCAGCAGCTTAATGCTGGCAGGGGGGGTCACTGAAGCTTTCTTT
TRBD1,.,16,TRBV5-6,TRBJ1-5,CASSLTGQGGNQPQHF,TGTGCCAGCAGCTTGACGGGACAGGGAGGGAATCAGCCCCAGCATTTT
.,.,15,TRBV10-3,TRBJ1-1,CAISEREPTWTEAFF,TGTGCCATCAGTGAGAGAGAGCCCACGTGGACTGAAGCTTTCTTT
TRBD2,.,15,TRBV20-1,TRBJ2-7,CSARVLAGGPYEQYF,TGCAGTGCTAGGGTCCTAGCGGGAGGCCCCTACGAGCAGTACTTC
.,.,12,TRBV12-3/TRBV12-4,TRBJ2-5,CASSRFSETQYF,TGTGCCAGTAGCAGGTTTTCTGAGACCCAGTACTTC
TRBD2,many,16,TRBV7-2,TRBJ2-5,CASSFLGLAGEETQYF,TGTGCCAGCAGCTTCTTGGGACTAGCGGGAGAAGAGACCCAGTACTTC
.,many,13,TRBV4-1,TRBJ2-1,CASSQVPGTEQFF,TGCGCCAGCAGCCAAGTGCCGGGGACAGAGCAGTTCTTC